Listed below are T cell receptor beta chains from one sample, sequenced in a study of cytotoxic CD8 clonotypes in ibrutinib-treated CLL. Method: immunoSEQ multiplex PCR; TCRdb's copy keeps in-frame clones and lacks some. Of more than 200,000 clones in the sample, more than 75% were seen once. The material sequenced was PBMCs, taken after 12 months of ibrutinib treatment. All receptors come from a human donor with chronic lymphocytic leukemia. The CDR3 runs from the conserved cysteine through the conserved F or W. A D gene is named only where the DNA matches it firmly. A row's size may be missing; if present it is once, few, many or a size class.

clone_size j_call v_call d_call cdr3_nt cdr3_aa
- TRBJ2-5 TRBV6-1 - TGTGCCAGCAGTACCAGGGAGACAGAGACCCAGTACTTC CASSTRETETQYF
- TRBJ1-3 TRBV4-2 - TGTGCCAGCAGCTTGGATATAGGAAACACCATATATTTT CASSLDIGNTIYF
- TRBJ2-7 TRBV4-2 TRBD2 TGTGCCAGCAGCCAAGGACTAGCGAAATCCTACGAGCAGTACTTC CASSQGLAKSYEQYF
- TRBJ1-1 TRBV6-5 - TGTGCCAGCAGTTACTCGGTTGAGGGGCTCGGGACTGAAGCTTTCTTT CASSYSVEGLGTEAFF
- TRBJ2-1 TRBV5-1 TRBD1 TGCGCCAGCACCGACCCGGGACAGGGGTACAATGAGCAGTTCTTC CASTDPGQGYNEQFF
- TRBJ1-1 TRBV6-6 - TGTGCCAGCTCAGCCCCCGGCACGGGGGAAGCTTTCTTT CASSAPGTGEAFF
- TRBJ2-6 TRBV9 - TGTGCCAGCAGCGGAACACGCGAGGGGGCCAACGTCCTGACTTTC CASSGTREGANVLTF
- TRBJ1-1 TRBV4-1 TRBD1 TGCGCCAGCAGCCCGCAGACAGGGGGCTATTACCATGGAATGAACACTGAAGCTTTCTTT CASSPQTGGYYHGMNTEAFF
- TRBJ2-7 TRBV6-1 - TGTGCCATCTCGGGGGCGACAGGGTGGTTACACGAGCAGTACTTC CAISGATGWLHEQYF
few TRBJ1-2 TRBV5-1 - TGCGCCAGCAGAACAGATTCCTATGGCTACACCTTC CASRTDSYGYTF
few TRBJ1-3 TRBV7-9 TRBD1 TGTGCCAGCAGAGAGGGACAGGGGCCTGGAAACACCATATATTTT CASREGQGPGNTIYF
few TRBJ1-3 TRBV4-1 - TGCGCCAGCAGCCAAGAGGAGGCAGGGGTTGGAAACACCATATATTTT CASSQEEAGVGNTIYF
- TRBJ2-1 TRBV21-1 - TGTGCCAGCAGCAAAAACCCTAAGACAGGGTCCTACAATGAGCAGTTCTTC CASSKNPKTGSYNEQFF
- TRBJ1-3 TRBV5-4 - TGTGCCAGCAGCCACGACAGTATCAGCTCTGGAAACACCATATATTTT CASSHDSISSGNTIYF
- TRBJ1-4 TRBV6-4 - TGTGCCAGCAGAGCCCTAGACAGCCGATATGAAAAACTGTTTTTT CASRALDSRYEKLFF
- TRBJ2-1 TRBV13 - TGTGCCAGCAGCGCCTACAATGAGCAGTTCTTC CASSAYNEQFF
- TRBJ1-1 TRBV6-6 - TGTGCCAGCAGTTCCCGTTGGGGGACTGAAGCTTTCTTT CASSSRWGTEAFF
few TRBJ2-7 TRBV27 TRBD1 TGTGCCAGCAGTAGGAGACCGACAGGGGCCTACGAGCAGTACTTC CASSRRPTGAYEQYF
- TRBJ2-5 TRBV15 - TGTGCCACCAGCAGAGAAGAGACCCAGTACTTC CATSREETQYF
- TRBJ2-3 TRBV19 TRBD2 TGTGCCAGTAACCCGGGACTAACTTTTCCGCAGTATTTT CASNPGLTFPQYF
- TRBJ1-2 TRBV5-6 - TGTGCCAGCAGCGCTGGGCAGCTCTATGGCTACACCTTC CASSAGQLYGYTF
- TRBJ1-2 TRBV10-3 - TGTGCCATCAGCAAGGCCGGGGGCGACTATGGCTACACCTTC CAISKAGGDYGYTF
- TRBJ2-1 TRBV5-4 TRBD1 TGTGCCAGCAGCTTGGAGGGGACAGGCTACAATGAGCAGTTCTTC CASSLEGTGYNEQFF
- TRBJ2-2 TRBV4-1 - TGCGCCAGCAGCCAAGATCGGGACACCGGGGAGCTGTTTTTT CASSQDRDTGELFF
- TRBJ1-2 TRBV9 - TGTGCCAGCAGCGTAGCTGTGGGGGCGACTGGCTACACCTTC CASSVAVGATGYTF
- TRBJ2-7 TRBV28 TRBD2 TGTGCCAGCAGTTTACTCGGACTAGCGGGAGCCCACGAGCAGTACTTC CASSLLGLAGAHEQYF
- TRBJ2-1 TRBV5-6 TRBD2 TGTGCCAGCAGTCCCGGACTAGCGGTAACCTCCTACAATGAGCAGTTCTTC CASSPGLAVTSYNEQFF
- TRBJ2-3 TRBV9 TRBD1 TGTGCCAGCAGCGCCTCCGGGACAGGGGGCCCAGATACGCAGTATTTT CASSASGTGGPDTQYF
once TRBJ1-1 TRBV5-4 - TGTGCCAGCAGACCCCGGGAGAACACTGAAGCTTTCTTT CASRPRENTEAFF
- TRBJ2-1 TRBV18 - TGTGCCAGCTCCAGTAACAATGAGCAGTTCTTC CASSSNNEQFF
once TRBJ1-5 TRBV7-9 TRBD1 TGTGCCAGCAGCGGAACGGGACAGATTTATCAGCCCCAGCATTTT CASSGTGQIYQPQHF
- TRBJ1-5 TRBV7-8 - TGTGCCAGCAGCCCTCACCCCTTGACAGAGACCAATCAGCCCCAGCATTTT CASSPHPLTETNQPQHF
- TRBJ2-4 TRBV9 TRBD2 TGTGCCAGCAGCGCCCTTCCCGGGACTAGTCTAAACATTCAGTACTTC CASSALPGTSLNIQYF
- TRBJ1-1 TRBV5-6 TRBD1 TGTGCCAGCAGCTTGGCCCTAGGGGGCTCTGAAGCTTTCTTT CASSLALGGSEAFF
- TRBJ2-2 TRBV15 TRBD2 TGTGCCACCAGCATACTTTCTAGCGGGGGCCCGAACACCGGGGAGCTGTTTTTT CATSILSSGGPNTGELFF
- TRBJ1-6 TRBV5-1 - TGCGCCAGCATGGAGGGGATCGTCCCTTCACCCCTCCACTTT CASMEGIVPSPLHF
- TRBJ2-5 TRBV5-5 TRBD1 TGTGCCAGCAGCCTAGGACAGGGGGGGTCGGAGACCCAGTACTTC CASSLGQGGSETQYF
- TRBJ2-5 TRBV30 TRBD2 TGTGCCTGGAGTGCGCCGACTAGCTTCGGGGAGACCCAGTACTTC CAWSAPTSFGETQYF
few TRBJ2-1 TRBV6-1 TRBD2 TGTGCCAGCACCCTACTAGCGGGAGCGAATAATGAGCAGTTCTTC CASTLLAGANNEQFF
- TRBJ2-3 TRBV10-3 TRBD2 TGTGCCATCAGTGAGTCTCTAGCGGGGGGTTCTAGCACAGATACGCAGTATTTT CAISESLAGGSSTDTQYF
once TRBJ1-1 TRBV5-6 - TGTGCCAGCAGCTTGTCAGGGATTGAAGCTTTCTTT CASSLSGIEAFF
few TRBJ1-5 TRBV18 - TGTGCCAGCTCGGTTATGGGCGGCGCTCAGCCCCAGCATTTT CASSVMGGAQPQHF
- TRBJ2-3 TRBV25-1 TRBD2 TGTGCCAGCAGTGAAGGTAGCGGGTCAACTAGCGGGTTGTATTTT CASSEGSGSTSGLYF
- TRBJ1-2 TRBV5-4 - TGTGCCAGCAGTTTTACCCGTGGCTACACCTTC CASSFTRGYTF
- TRBJ2-3 TRBV2 - TGTGCCAGCAGTGAGGGAACGTATACGCAGTATTTT CASSEGTYTQYF
- TRBJ2-1 TRBV19 - TGTGCCAGTAGTATTGGGGGCGCAGTCAATGAGCAGTTCTTC CASSIGGAVNEQFF